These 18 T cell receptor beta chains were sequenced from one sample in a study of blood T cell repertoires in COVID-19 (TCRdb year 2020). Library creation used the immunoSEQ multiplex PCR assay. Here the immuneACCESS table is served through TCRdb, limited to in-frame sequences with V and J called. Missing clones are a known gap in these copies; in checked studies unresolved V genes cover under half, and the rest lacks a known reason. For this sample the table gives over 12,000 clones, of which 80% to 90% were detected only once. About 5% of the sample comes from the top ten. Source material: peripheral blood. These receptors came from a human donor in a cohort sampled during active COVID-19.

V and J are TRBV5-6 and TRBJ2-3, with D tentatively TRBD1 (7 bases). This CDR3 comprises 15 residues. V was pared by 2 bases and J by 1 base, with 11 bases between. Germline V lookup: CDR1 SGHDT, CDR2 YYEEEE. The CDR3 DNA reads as TGTGCCAGCAGCTTCAGGGGGGTCGGCACAGATACGCAGTATTTT. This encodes CASSFRGVGTDTQYF.

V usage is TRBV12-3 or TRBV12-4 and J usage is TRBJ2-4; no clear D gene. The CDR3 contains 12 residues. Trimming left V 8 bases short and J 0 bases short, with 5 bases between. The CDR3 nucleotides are TGTGCCAGCTCCATAGCCAAAAACATTCAGTACTTC. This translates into CASSIAKNIQYF.

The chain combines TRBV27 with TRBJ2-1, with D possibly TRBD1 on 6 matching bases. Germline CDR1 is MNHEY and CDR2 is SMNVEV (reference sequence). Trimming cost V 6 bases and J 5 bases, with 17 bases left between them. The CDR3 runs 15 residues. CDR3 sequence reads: CASRIRQEANNEQFF. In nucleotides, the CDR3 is TGTGCCAGCAGGATTAGACAGGAAGCCAACAATGAGCAGTTCTTC.

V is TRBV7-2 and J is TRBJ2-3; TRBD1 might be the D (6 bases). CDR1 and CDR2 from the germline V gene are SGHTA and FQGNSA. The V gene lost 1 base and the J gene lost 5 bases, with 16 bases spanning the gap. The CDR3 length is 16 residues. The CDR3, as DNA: TGTGCCAGCAGCTTAGTCGCAGGGGCTCTAGGAGATACGCAGTATTTT. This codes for CASSLVAGALGDTQYF.

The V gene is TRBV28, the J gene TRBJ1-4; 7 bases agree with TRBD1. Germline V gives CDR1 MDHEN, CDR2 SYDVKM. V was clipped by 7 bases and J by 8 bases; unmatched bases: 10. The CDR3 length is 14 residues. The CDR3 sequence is CASTLTGRKEKLFF. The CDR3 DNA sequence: TGTGCCAGCACCCTGACAGGGCGAAAAGAAAAACTGTTTTTT.

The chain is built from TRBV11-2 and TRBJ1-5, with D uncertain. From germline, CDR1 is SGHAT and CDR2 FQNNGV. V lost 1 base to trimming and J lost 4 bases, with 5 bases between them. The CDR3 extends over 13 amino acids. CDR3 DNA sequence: TGTGCCAGCAGCTTAGCTTCGAATCAGCCCCAGCATTTT. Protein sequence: CASSLASNQPQHF.

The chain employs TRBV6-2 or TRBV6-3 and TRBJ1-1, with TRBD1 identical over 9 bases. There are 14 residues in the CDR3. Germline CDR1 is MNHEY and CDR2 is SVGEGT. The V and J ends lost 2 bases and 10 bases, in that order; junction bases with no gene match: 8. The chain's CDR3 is CASSYSRTGATAFF. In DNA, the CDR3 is TGTGCCAGCAGTTACAGCCGGACAGGGGCCACAGCTTTCTTT.

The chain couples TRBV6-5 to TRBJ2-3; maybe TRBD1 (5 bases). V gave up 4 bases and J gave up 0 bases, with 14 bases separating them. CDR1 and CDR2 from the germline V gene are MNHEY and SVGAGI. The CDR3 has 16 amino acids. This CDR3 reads CASSSTVGSSTDTQYF. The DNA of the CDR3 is TGTGCCAGCAGTTCGACAGTGGGGTCTAGCACAGATACGCAGTATTTT.

DNA of the CDR3: TGCAGCGTTGTCCAGGGAGGGTATGGCTACACCTTC. Translating it yields CSVVQGGYGYTF. The V gene is TRBV29-1, the J gene TRBJ1-2; weak D call: TRBD1 (5 bases). CDR3 length equals 12 residues. V lost 4 bases and J 5 bases, leaving 11 bases between the germline ends. Germline CDR1 is SQVTM and CDR2 is ANQGSEA.

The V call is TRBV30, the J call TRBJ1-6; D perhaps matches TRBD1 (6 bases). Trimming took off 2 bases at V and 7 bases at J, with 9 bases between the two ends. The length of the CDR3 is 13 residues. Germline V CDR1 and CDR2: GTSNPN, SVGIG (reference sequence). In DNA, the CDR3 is TGTGCCTGGAGTAAGGGGGGGAATTCACCCCTCCACTTT. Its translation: CAWSKGGNSPLHF.

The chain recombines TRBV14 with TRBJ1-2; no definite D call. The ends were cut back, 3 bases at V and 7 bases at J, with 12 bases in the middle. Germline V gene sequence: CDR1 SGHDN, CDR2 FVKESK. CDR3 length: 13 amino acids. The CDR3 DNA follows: TGTGCCAGCAGCCAGTGGGCGGGTGGTGGCTACACCTTC. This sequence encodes CASSQWAGGGYTF.

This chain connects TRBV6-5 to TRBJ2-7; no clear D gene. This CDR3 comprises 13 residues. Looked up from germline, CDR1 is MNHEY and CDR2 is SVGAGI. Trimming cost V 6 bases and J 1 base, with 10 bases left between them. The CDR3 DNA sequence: TGTGCCAGCAGACTCGCCTATTCCTACGAGCAGTACTTC. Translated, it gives CASRLAYSYEQYF.

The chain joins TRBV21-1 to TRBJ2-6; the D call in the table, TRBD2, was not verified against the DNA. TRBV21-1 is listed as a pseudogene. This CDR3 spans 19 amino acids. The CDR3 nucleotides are TGTGCCAGCAGCCCAGGGGAGGCAGCGGGGGGCACTGGGGCCAACGTCCTGACTTTC. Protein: CASSPGEAAGGTGANVLTF.

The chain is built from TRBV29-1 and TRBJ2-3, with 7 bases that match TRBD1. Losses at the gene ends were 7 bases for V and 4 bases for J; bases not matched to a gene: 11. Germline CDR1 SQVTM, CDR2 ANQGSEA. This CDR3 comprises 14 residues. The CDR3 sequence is CSAKTGNLADTQYF. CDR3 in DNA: TGCAGCGCGAAGACAGGGAATTTGGCAGATACGCAGTATTTT.

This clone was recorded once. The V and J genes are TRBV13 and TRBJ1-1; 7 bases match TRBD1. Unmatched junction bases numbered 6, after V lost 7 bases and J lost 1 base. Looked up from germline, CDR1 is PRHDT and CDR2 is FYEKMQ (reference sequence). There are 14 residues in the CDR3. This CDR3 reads CASTQGGWNTEAFF. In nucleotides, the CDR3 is TGTGCCAGCACCCAAGGGGGCTGGAACACTGAAGCTTTCTTT.

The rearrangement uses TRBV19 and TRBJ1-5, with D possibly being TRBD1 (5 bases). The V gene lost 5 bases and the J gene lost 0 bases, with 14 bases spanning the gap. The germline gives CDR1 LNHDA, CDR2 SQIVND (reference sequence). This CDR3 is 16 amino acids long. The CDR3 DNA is TGTGCCAGTAGTCTCTACTGGACACCTAGCAATCAGCCCCAGCATTTT. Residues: CASSLYWTPSNQPQHF.

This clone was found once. CDR3 in DNA: TGTGCCAGCAGTACTCGCTTGGAGCCCCAGCATTTT. Protein sequence: CASSTRLEPQHF. The genes are TRBV6-2 or TRBV6-3 and TRBJ1-5; D is uncertain. V was trimmed by 5 bases and J by 8 bases, leaving 10 bases between them. Germline V lookup: CDR1 MNHEY, CDR2 SVGEGT. This CDR3 contains 12 residues.

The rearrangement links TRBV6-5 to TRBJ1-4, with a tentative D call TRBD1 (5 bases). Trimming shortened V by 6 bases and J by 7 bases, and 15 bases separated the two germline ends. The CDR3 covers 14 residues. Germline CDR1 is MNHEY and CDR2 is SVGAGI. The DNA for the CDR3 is TGTGCCAGCAGGACAGTCCCCGCAGGTGAAAAACTGTTTTTT. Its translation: CASRTVPAGEKLFF.